The 28 T cell receptor beta chains below come from one sample, sequenced in a study of shared clonotypes between healthy human individuals. The assay was immunoSEQ multiplex PCR, and TCRdb's table has in-frame clones only and misses some. This sample carries over 850,000 clones, around 82% of them seen once, and the ten largest clones take approximately 0.56%. Material for sequencing was memory CD4+ T cells from PBMCs. Subset reported: CD45RA-negative fraction. The receptors here all came from a man aged 18 to 29 in good health. Some clones in this sample may be carry-over from other donors' samples.

The chain carries TRBV10-1 and TRBJ2-5; D possibly uses TRBD1 or TRBD2 (5 bases each). There are 16 residues in the CDR3. V lost 6 bases and J 10 bases, leaving 27 bases between the germline ends. Germline V gene data show CDR1 as WNHNN and CDR2 as SYGVQD (reference sequence). The CDR3 region is CASRGLLRDGPRDQYF. The DNA for the CDR3 is TGCGCCAGCAGGGGGCTTCTCCGGGACGGTCCAAGAGACCAGTACTTC.

The V call is TRBV5-1, the J call TRBJ2-6; D is possibly TRBD1 (6 bases). The V end lost 4 bases, the J end lost 3 bases, and 11 bases lay between the germline ends. This CDR3 comprises 15 residues. Per germline, CDR1 SGHRS and CDR2 YFSETQ. The CDR3 nucleotides are TGCGCCAGCAGCCCTGGGACATATGGGGCCAACGTCCTGACTTTC. Its protein product is CASSPGTYGANVLTF.

V gene TRBV5-1 combines with J gene TRBJ2-3; D might be TRBD1 (5 bases). The CDR3 extends over 17 amino acids. Trimming took 0 bases from V and 6 from J, leaving 20 bases between them. Germline V CDR1 and CDR2: SGHRS, YFSETQ. The CDR3 sequence: CASSLAGGAQGSDTQYF. In nucleotides, the CDR3 is TGCGCCAGCAGCTTGGCCGGTGGGGCGCAGGGAAGTGATACGCAGTATTTT.

This chain uses TRBV10-3 with TRBJ1-4; D ambiguous. The V end lost 8 bases, the J end lost 3 bases, and 10 bases lay between the germline ends. In germline, CDR1 is ENHRY, CDR2 SYGVKD. The CDR3 loop spans 13 amino acids. CDR3 DNA: TGTGCCATCCAGTGGGAGCCTAATGAAAAACTGTTTTTT. It translates to CAIQWEPNEKLFF.

The chain combines TRBV5-4 with TRBJ1-2, with 8 bases fitting TRBD1. After removal of 0 bases from V and 7 bases from J, the junction contained 11 bases not matched to a gene. The CDR3 is 16 residues long. CDR1 and CDR2 (germline): SGHNT, YYREEE (reference sequence). As DNA, the CDR3 is TGTGCCAGCAGCTTGGCCGTCGGACAGGGTACGTTTGGCTACACCTTC. This translates into CASSLAVGQGTFGYTF. Together with reference TRBV5-4 and TRBJ1-2, the CDR3 gives the full variable domain: ETGVTQSPTHLIKTRGQQVTLRCSSQSGHNTVSWYQQALGQGPQFIFQYYREEENGRGNFPPRFSGLQFPNYSSELNVNALELDDSALYLCASSLAVGQGTFGYTFGSGTRLTVV.

This rearrangement joins TRBV2 to TRBJ2-1; TRBD2 might be the D (5 bases). The germline CDR1 and CDR2 sequences are SNHLY and FYNNEI. Trimming took 4 bases from V and 0 from J, leaving 10 bases between them. The CDR3 is made up of 15 amino acids. Here the CDR3 DNA reads TGTGCCAGCAGTGGGAGCGGCCCCTCCTACAATGAGCAGTTCTTC. It specifies CASSGSGPSYNEQFF.

The chain joins TRBV5-4 to TRBJ2-5; 11 bases are shared with TRBD2. Germline V gene data show CDR1 as SGHNT and CDR2 as YYREEE (reference sequence). With V trimmed by 4 bases and J by 0 bases, 5 bases remained unmatched. This CDR3 has 16 amino acids. The CDR3 nucleotides are TGTGCCAGCAGCCAGGGACTAGCGGCCTACCAAGAGACCCAGTACTTC. Protein: CASSQGLAAYQETQYF.

Comments on this clone: Germline and junction disagree at one end, which may indicate a read error. This rearrangement joins TRBV6-5 to TRBJ2-6; no clear D. CDR3 size: 15 residues. Germline lookup yields CDR1 MNHEY and CDR2 SVGAGI. CDR3 sequence (DNA): TGTGCCAGCAGTTACTCCCGGGTTGGGTCCAACGTCCTGACTTTC. This translates into CASSYSRVGSNVLTF.

A few counts support this clone. This rearrangement joins TRBV5-1 to TRBJ1-1; no clear D. Germline CDR1 is SGHRS and CDR2 is YFSETQ. This CDR3 is built from 14 residues. V was cut by 0 bases and J by 7 bases, with 13 bases left in between. The CDR3 region has the DNA TGCGCCAGCAGCTTGGTAGGCGGGGTGGGTGAAGCTTTCTTT. Translation gives CASSLVGGVGEAFF. Combining the CDR3 with reference TRBV5-1 and TRBJ1-1 gives the whole variable domain KAGVTQTPRYLIKTRGQQVTLSCSPISGHRSVSWYQQTPGQGLQFLFEYFSETQRNKGNFPGRFSGRQFSNSRSEMNVSTLELGDSALYLCASSLVGGVGEAFFGQGTRLTVV.

Remarks on this clone: This sample includes further DNA sequences coding for the same CDR3. V gene TRBV28 combines with J gene TRBJ1-2; D call uncertain. Trimming shortened V by 6 bases and J by 5 bases, and 10 bases separated the two germline ends. The CDR3 is 12 amino acids. The V gene's germline CDR1 is MDHEN and CDR2 SYDVKM. The DNA of the CDR3 is TGTGCCAGCAGCTTAGTCGGGTATGGCTACACCTTC. Protein: CASSLVGYGYTF.

This clone turned up a few times. The J gene is TRBJ2-1, the V gene TRBV7-9, with D possibly being TRBD2 (6 bases). V was shortened by 4 bases and J by 4 bases, with 20 bases between the two germline ends. Germline CDR1 reads SEHNR; CDR2 reads FQNEAQ (reference sequence). This CDR3 region has 17 residues. CDR3 in amino acids: CASSSIKKGLPYNEQFF. Here the CDR3 DNA reads TGTGCCAGCAGCTCAATAAAAAAGGGACTCCCATACAATGAGCAGTTCTTC.

About this clone: Because the CDR3's place on the DNA is in doubt, the DNA is left out and the CDR3 is given as listed by TCRdb. The chain couples TRBV9 to TRBJ2-6; the DNA was not compared with TRBD2, the D call given in the table. Germline V CDR1 and CDR2: SGDLS, YYNGEE. The CDR3 totals 16 residues, both ends included. The CDR3 spells CASSVAGTFGANVLTF.

In nucleotides, the CDR3 is TGTGCCAGCAGGCGGCCCGGGTCAACAGTCTACGAGCAGTACTTC. This codes for CASRRPGSTVYEQYF. The gene calls are TRBV28 and TRBJ2-7; no firm D call. CDR3 size: 15 residues. CDR1 is MDHEN, CDR2 SYDVKM, per germline. Trimming left V 6 bases short and J 3 bases short, with 18 bases between.

The chain carries TRBV6-5 and TRBJ2-7, with TRBD1 matching 9 bases. Germline loops: CDR1 MNHEY, CDR2 SVGAGI. The CDR3 loop spans 12 amino acids. After removal of 5 bases from V and 10 bases from J, the junction contained 6 bases not matched to a gene. CDR3 in amino acids: CASSHTGGDQYF. For the CDR3, the DNA is TGTGCCAGCAGTCATACAGGGGGCGATCAGTACTTC.

This chain connects TRBV5-1 to TRBJ2-3; 8 bases map to TRBD2. V was clipped by 0 bases and J by 4 bases; unmatched bases: 10. CDR3 size: 17 residues. The V gene's germline CDR1 is SGHRS and CDR2 YFSETQ. The CDR3, as DNA: TGCGCCAGCAGCTTGGCCGGGAGGGGCACGGCCCCAGATACGCAGTATTTT. Its protein is CASSLAGRGTAPDTQYF.

The rearrangement links TRBV7-8 to TRBJ1-1, with 7 bases aligning to TRBD1. Trimming at V came to 5 bases and at J to 3 bases, leaving 6 bases not matched to a gene. Germline CDR1 is SGHVS and CDR2 is FQNEAQ. The CDR3 is 14 residues long. CDR3 protein: CASSGRDRDTEAFF. Written as DNA, the CDR3 is TGTGCCAGCAGCGGGAGAGACAGGGACACTGAAGCTTTCTTT.

The J gene is TRBJ2-7, the V gene TRBV5-1, with a tentative D call TRBD1 (6 bases). The V gene lost 0 bases and the J gene lost 11 bases, with 12 bases spanning the gap. Germline assignment: CDR1 SGHRS and CDR2 YFSETQ. CDR3 length equals 12 residues. CDR3 sequence (DNA): TGCGCCAGCAGCTTGGCGGCAGGGGATAAGTACTTC. Translation gives CASSLAAGDKYF.

This clone was seen a handful of times. This chain joins TRBV4-1 and TRBJ2-1, with 8 positions matching TRBD2. Unmatched junction bases numbered 9, after V lost 0 bases and J lost 5 bases. The CDR3 sequence is 17 residues long. Per germline, CDR1 MGHRA and CDR2 YSYEKL. This CDR3 is CASSQDTGGVSHNEQFF. The CDR3 DNA reads as TGCGCCAGCAGCCAAGATACCGGGGGGGTCAGTCACAATGAGCAGTTCTTC.

The table lists this clone with a count of one. This chain connects TRBV5-1 to TRBJ2-3; D is ambiguous. V shed 5 bases and J shed 1 base, with 11 bases lying between them. The CDR3 length is 14 residues. The germline V gene has CDR1 SGHRS and CDR2 YFSETQ. In nucleotides, the CDR3 is TGCGCCAGCAGGACCACCCCTGGCACAGATACGCAGTATTTT. Its protein product is CASRTTPGTDTQYF. Full variable domain (remainder filled in from reference TRBV5-1 and TRBJ2-3): KAGVTQTPRYLIKTRGQQVTLSCSPISGHRSVSWYQQTPGQGLQFLFEYFSETQRNKGNFPGRFSGRQFSNSRSEMNVSTLELGDSALYLCASRTTPGTDTQYFGPGTRLTVL.

This rearrangement joins TRBV6-7 to TRBJ2-1, with a weak D call TRBD2 (6 bases). TRBV6-7 is an ORF, with its function uncertain. This CDR3 comprises 17 residues. V was clipped by 6 bases and J by 0 bases, with 18 bases between them. The CDR3 bases are TGTGCCAGCAGCGACAACGGACTAAACCGCTCCTACAATGAGCAGTTCTTC. This sequence encodes CASSDNGLNRSYNEQFF.

This clone was detected once. This chain joins TRBV11-1 and TRBJ2-7; 10 bases are shared with TRBD2. The CDR3 is 15 amino acids. J was trimmed by 5 bases and V by 4 bases; bases with no gene match: 8. The germline V gene encodes CDR1 SGHAT and CDR2 FQDESV (reference sequence). The CDR3 coding sequence is TGTGCCAGCAGCTGGGCTAGCGGGAGTGCCAACGAGCAGTACTTC. It codes for CASSWASGSANEQYF.

The V and J genes are TRBV30 and TRBJ2-3, with TRBD2 identical over 7 bases. Germline CDR1 is GTSNPN and CDR2 is SVGIG (reference sequence). V trimming: 2 bases; J trimming: 5 bases; junction bases outside the gene matches: 10. The length of the CDR3 is 15 residues. The CDR3 DNA sequence: TGTGCCTGGAGTTGGGGGAGGGCCGGTGGAGATACGCAGTATTTT. This codes for CAWSWGRAGGDTQYF.

The chain joins TRBV25-1 to TRBJ2-5; 7 nucleotides agree with TRBD1. Germline values: CDR1 MGHDK, CDR2 SYGVNS. V lost 6 bases, J lost 6 bases, and 13 bases stayed unmatched. The CDR3 contains 15 residues. The CDR3 nucleotides read TGTGCCAGCAGCATCGGGACAGTCTTGTTTCAGACCCAGTACTTC. As protein: CASSIGTVLFQTQYF.

Notes on this clone: At one end the junction does not follow the germline gene, possibly because of a read error. The chain uses TRBV7-2 and TRBJ2-2, with D possibly being TRBD2 (6 bases). Germline CDR1 and CDR2: SGHTA and FQGNSA. The CDR3 is 16 residues long. In DNA form, the CDR3 reads TGTGCCAGCAGTTTAGCGGCTGGGCCGAACACCGGGGAGCTGTTTTTT. Encoded protein: CASSLAAGPNTGELFF. The full variable domain, with the rest looked up from reference TRBV7-2 and TRBJ2-2, is GAGVSQSPSNKVTEKGKDVELRCDPISGHTALYWYRQSLGQGLEFLIYFQGNSAPDKSGLPSDRFSAERTGGSVSTLTIQRTQQEDSAVYLCASSLAAGPNTGELFFGEGSRLTVL.

The table lists this clone with a count of one. V and J are TRBV27 and TRBJ2-3; D is undetermined. CDR3 length: 15 amino acids. V lost 6 bases to trimming and J lost 0 bases, with 13 bases between them. In germline, CDR1 is MNHEY, CDR2 SMNVEV (reference sequence). CDR3 sequence: CASSHRGPSTDTQYF. The CDR3 coding sequence is TGTGCCAGCAGCCACCGAGGCCCCAGCACAGATACGCAGTATTTT.

This clone was seen repeatedly, ten times or more. The J gene is TRBJ2-5, the V gene TRBV7-3; 9 bases align to TRBD2. Germline trimming cut 3 bases from V and 4 bases from J; bases unmatched to any gene: 6. The CDR3 contains 15 residues. CDR1 is SGHTA, CDR2 FQGTGA, per germline. CDR3 sequence: CASSFYPSGIETQYF. The CDR3 nucleotides read TGTGCCAGCAGCTTCTATCCTAGCGGGATAGAGACCCAGTACTTC.

This clone was recorded many times. V usage is TRBV28 and J usage is TRBJ2-3; a possible D gene is TRBD1 (5 bases). Trimming pared 8 bases from V and 2 bases from J, leaving 11 bases between. There are 13 residues in the CDR3. From germline, CDR1 is MDHEN and CDR2 SYDVKM. CDR3 protein: CASGAVVTDTQYF. CDR3 bases: TGTGCCAGCGGGGCAGTCGTCACAGATACGCAGTATTTT.

The CDR3 loop is CATRNRQGQETQYF. DNA of the CDR3: TGTGCCACCAGGAATCGACAGGGGCAGGAGACCCAGTACTTC. The rearrangement joins TRBV15 to TRBJ2-5; 8 nucleotides line up with TRBD1. The CDR3 is 14 amino acids. V trimming: 6 bases; J trimming: 5 bases; junction bases outside the gene matches: 8. CDR1 is LNHNV, CDR2 YYDKDF, per germline (reference sequence).